This paragraph reports one T cell receptor beta chain. This specimen belongs to a study of blood T cells in healthy people across ages. Germline V gene lookup returns CDR1 MNHEY and CDR2 SMNVEV (reference sequence). The CDR3 runs 15 residues. J was trimmed by 1 base and V by 7 bases; bases with no gene match: 9. A sample-barcoded 5' primer and a J-beta primer mix were used in a second PCR of roughly 7 to 11 cycles. One entry per CDR3 protein, called by TCRdb with MiXCR from the 5' RACE reads. The sample records approximately 940,000 distinct CDR3 sequences, 40% to 60% being singletons. This sequence was found in a man aged 25-45 years in good health. Sequenced: blood. This sequence joins TRBV27 and TRBJ2-7; TRBD2 aligns across 8 bases. CDR3 in DNA: TGTGCCAGCATCCGGGGGGGACCGGGATCCTACGAGCAGTACTTC. It specifies CASIRGGPGSYEQYF.